The clone carrying this TCR beta chain was counted a few times. The repertoire was sequenced with immunoSEQ multiplex PCR; TCRdb's copy has only in-frame clones and lacks some. Of some 10,000 clones in the sample, about four fifths are singletons; the top ten hold approximately 3.6%. These data originate in a study of pediatric ulcerative colitis. Trimming left V 0 bases short and J 8 bases short, with 16 bases between. The germline gives CDR1 SGHVS, CDR2 FQNEAQ. The CDR3 loop spans 15 amino acids. During colonoscopy, one to two rectal pinch biopsies were collected. The chain employs TRBV7-8 and TRBJ1-2; no clear D. The sequencing input was gut tissue. This receptor was taken from a girl aged 5-17 years who was a control in a study of pediatric ulcerative colitis. The CDR3 nucleotides read TGTGCCAGCAGCTTAGCGCTACGGGGTCCGGGGGGCTACACCTTC. It translates to CASSLALRGPGGYTF.